This entry features one T cell receptor (beta chain) sequence. This specimen belongs to a study of blood T cell repertoires in COVID-19. The overall study: PBMCs, B-cell-depleted T cells, or T cells were the source of the cDNA or gDNA that made up the material.

From germline, CDR1 is SGHAT and CDR2 FQDESV (reference sequence). The CDR3 is 12 residues long. Trimming at V came to 5 bases and at J to 2 bases, leaving 0 bases not matched to a gene. Profiling relied on immunoSEQ multiplex PCR, and the TCRdb table lists in-frame clones only, not all of them. The profile shows 150,000 to 200,000 clones, nearly 90% of them singletons. The receptor's source is a man aged 60 to 75 with active or convalescent COVID-19. The J gene is TRBJ2-7, the V gene TRBV11-1, with 7 bases matching TRBD1. What was sequenced was peripheral blood. The CDR3 bases are TGTGCCAGCAGCGACAGGGCCTACGAGCAGTACTTC. Residues: CASSDRAYEQYF.